This T cell receptor (beta chain) is from a study of T-cell reconstitution after alpha-beta-depleted transplantation in children. During its preparation, the TCRbeta library received unique molecular identifiers. TCRdb re-derived calls from the PCR reads in MiXCR, one entry per CDR3 protein. This table holds just under 250,000 distinct CDR3 sequences, roughly 26% found once. V was clipped by 7 bases and J by 5 bases, with 18 bases between them. This CDR3 has 15 residues. This clonotype came up many times. The sample here was PBMCs, taken before TCRalphabeta/CD19-depleted stem cell transplant. The chain employs TRBV12-3 or TRBV12-4 and TRBJ2-1; possibly TRBD1 or TRBD2 for D (5 bases each). The source of this sequence is a girl aged 2 to 9 with Fanconi anemia, due to receive a stem cell transplant. The CDR3 sequence is CASTPNPGTDNEQFF. Here the CDR3 DNA reads TGTGCCAGCACCCCCAATCCCGGGACGGACAATGAGCAGTTCTTC.